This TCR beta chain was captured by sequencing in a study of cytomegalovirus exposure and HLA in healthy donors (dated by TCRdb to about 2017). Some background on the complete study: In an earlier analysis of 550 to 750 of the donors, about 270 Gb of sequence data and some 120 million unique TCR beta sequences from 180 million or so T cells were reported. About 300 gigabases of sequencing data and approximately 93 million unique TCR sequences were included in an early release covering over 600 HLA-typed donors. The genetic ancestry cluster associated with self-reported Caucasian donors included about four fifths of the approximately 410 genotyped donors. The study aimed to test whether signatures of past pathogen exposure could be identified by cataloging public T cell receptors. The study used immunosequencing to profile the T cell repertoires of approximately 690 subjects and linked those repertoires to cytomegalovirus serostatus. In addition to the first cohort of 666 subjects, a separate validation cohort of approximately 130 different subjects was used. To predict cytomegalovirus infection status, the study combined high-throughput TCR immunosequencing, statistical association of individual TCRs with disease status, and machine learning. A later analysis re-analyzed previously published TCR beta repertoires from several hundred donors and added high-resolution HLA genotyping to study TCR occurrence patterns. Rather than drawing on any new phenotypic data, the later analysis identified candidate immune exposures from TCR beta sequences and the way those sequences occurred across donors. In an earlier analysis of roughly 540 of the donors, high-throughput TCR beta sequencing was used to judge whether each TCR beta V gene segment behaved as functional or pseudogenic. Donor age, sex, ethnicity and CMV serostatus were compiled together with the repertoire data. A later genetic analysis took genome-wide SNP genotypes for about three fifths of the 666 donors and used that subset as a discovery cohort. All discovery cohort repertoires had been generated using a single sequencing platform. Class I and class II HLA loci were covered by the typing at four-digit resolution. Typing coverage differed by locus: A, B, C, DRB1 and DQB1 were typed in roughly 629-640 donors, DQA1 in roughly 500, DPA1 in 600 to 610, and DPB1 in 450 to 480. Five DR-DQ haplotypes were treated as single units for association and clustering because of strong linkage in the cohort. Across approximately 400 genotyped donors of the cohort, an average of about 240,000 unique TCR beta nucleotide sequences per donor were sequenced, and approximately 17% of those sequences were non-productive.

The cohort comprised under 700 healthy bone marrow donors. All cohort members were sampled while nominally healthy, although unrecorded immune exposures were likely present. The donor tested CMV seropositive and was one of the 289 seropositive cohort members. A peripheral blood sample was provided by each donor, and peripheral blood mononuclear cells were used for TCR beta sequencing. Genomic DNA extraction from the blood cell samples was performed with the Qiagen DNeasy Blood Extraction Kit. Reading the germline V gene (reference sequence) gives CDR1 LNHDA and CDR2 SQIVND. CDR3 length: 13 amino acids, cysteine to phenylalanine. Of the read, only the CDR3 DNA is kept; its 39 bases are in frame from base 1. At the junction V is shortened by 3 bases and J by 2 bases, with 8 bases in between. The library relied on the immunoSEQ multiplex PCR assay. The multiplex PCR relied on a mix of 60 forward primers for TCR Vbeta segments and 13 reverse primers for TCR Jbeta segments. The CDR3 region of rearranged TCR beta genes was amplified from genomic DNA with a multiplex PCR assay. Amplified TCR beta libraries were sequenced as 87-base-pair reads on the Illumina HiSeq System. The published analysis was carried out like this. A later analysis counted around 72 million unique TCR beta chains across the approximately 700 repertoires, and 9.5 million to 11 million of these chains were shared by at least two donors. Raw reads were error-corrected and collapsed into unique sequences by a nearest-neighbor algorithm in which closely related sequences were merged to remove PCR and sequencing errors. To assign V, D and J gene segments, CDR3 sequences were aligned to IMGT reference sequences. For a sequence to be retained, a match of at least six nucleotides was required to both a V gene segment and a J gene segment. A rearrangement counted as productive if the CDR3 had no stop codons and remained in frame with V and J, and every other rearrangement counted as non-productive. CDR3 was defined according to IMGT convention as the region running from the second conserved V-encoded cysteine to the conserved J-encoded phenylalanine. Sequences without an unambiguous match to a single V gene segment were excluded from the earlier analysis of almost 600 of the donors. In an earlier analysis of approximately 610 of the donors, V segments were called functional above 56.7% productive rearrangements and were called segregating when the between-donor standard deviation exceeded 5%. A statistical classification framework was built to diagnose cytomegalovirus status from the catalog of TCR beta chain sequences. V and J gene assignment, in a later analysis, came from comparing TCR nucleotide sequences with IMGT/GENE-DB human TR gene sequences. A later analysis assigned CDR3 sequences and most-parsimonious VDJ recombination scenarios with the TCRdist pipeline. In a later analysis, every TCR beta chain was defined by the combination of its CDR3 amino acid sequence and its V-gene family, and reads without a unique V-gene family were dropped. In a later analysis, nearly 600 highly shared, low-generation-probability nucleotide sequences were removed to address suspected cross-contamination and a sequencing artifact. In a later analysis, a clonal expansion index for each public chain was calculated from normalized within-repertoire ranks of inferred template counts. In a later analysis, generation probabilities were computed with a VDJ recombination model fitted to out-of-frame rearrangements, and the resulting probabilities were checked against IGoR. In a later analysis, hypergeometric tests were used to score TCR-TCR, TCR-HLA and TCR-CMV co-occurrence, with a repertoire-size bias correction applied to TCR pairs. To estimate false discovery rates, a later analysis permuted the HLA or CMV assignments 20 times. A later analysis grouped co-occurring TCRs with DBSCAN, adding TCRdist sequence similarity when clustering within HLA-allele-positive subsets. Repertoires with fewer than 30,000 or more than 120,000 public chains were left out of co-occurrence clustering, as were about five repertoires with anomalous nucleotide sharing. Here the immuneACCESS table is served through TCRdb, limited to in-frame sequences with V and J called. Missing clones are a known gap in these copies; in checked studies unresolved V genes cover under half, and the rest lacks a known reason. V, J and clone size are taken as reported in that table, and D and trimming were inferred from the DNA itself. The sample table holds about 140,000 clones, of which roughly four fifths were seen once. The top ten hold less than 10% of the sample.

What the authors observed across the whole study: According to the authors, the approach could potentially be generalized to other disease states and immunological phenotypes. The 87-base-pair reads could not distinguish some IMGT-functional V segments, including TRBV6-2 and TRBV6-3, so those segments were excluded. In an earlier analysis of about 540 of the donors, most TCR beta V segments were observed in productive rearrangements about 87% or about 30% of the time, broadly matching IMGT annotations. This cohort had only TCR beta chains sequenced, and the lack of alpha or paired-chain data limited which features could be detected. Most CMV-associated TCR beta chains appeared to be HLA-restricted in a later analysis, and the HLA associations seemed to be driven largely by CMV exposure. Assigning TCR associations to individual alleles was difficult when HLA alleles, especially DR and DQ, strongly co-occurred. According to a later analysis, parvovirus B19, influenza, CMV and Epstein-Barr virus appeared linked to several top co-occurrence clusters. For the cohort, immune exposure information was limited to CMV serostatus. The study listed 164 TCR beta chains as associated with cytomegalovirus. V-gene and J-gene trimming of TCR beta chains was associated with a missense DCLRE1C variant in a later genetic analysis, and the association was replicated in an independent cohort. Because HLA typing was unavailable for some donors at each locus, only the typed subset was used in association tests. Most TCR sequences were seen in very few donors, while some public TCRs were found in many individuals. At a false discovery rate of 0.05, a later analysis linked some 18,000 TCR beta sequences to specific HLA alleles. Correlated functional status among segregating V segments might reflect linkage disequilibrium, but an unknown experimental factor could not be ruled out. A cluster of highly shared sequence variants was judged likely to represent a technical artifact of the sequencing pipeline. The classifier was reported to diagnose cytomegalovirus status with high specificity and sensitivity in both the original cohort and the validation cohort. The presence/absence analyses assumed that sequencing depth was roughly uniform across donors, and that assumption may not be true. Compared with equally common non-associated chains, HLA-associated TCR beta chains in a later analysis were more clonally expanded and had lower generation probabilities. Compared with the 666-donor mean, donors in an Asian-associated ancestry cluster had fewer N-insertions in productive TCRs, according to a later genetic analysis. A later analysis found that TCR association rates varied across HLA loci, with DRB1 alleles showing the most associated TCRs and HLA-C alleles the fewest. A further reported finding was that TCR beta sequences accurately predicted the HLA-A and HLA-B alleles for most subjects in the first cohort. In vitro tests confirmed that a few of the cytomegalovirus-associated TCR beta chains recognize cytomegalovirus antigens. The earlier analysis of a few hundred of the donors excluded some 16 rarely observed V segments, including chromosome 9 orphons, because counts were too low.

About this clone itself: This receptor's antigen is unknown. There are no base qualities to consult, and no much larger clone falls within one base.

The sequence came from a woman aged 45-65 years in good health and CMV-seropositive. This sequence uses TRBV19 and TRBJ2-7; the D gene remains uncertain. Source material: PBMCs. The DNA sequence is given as TGTGCCAGTAGTATCTACCGCCCCTACGAGCAGTACTTC. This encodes CASSIYRPYEQYF.